This T cell receptor beta chain was captured by sequencing in a study of blood T cell repertoires in COVID-19. V gave up 3 bases and J gave up 0 bases, with 11 bases separating them. Germline CDR1 is KGHSH and CDR2 is LQKENI. This CDR3 comprises 15 residues. In the original processing: Amplification of reference gene primers was used by the study to estimate nucleated cell counts. Clones were sequenced by immunoSEQ multiplex PCR, and TCRdb holds only the in-frame ones, with some missing. V, J and clone size reflect that table, while D and trimming were determined from the DNA. The data contain more than 110,000 clones, around 73% of them singletons.

This chain uses TRBV18 with TRBJ1-2; D call uncertain. Sequenced material: PBMCs or T cells enriched from blood (not recorded which). The sequence derives from a woman in her forties or fifties who had recovered from COVID-19. In nucleotides, the CDR3 is TGTGCCAGCTCACCGTCCGGAGGCTCTAACTATGGCTACACCTTC. Its protein is CASSPSGGSNYGYTF. The full variable domain, completed using reference TRBV18 and TRBJ1-2, is NAGVMQNPRHLVRRRGQEARLRCSPMKGHSHVYWYRQLPEEGLKFMVYLQKENIIDESGMPKERFSAEFPKEGPSILRIQQVVRGDSAAYFCASSPSGGSNYGYTFGSGTRLTVV.